The 18 T cell receptor beta chains below all came from one sample that was sequenced in a study of immune heterogeneity within non-small cell lung tumors. The authors amplified TCR beta CDR3 by multiplex PCR with 32 V and 13 J primers. TCRdb re-derived calls from the multiplex PCR reads in MiXCR, one entry per CDR3 protein. The table shows over 25,000 distinct CDR3 sequences, with 25% to 30% occurring only once. With about 570 ng used per sample, the template was genomic DNA from bulk tumor. Each primary tumor yielded several biopsies, collected far apart from one another at surgery. The patients were newly diagnosed with non-small cell lung cancer, had not been treated, and had curative surgery. The sample taken for sequencing was lung tumor tissue. Source of these receptors: a man in his forties or fifties with non-small cell lung cancer.

This clonotype was recorded many times. The chain employs TRBV6-1 and TRBJ1-2, with a weak D call TRBD1 (5 bases). The CDR3 is 11 amino acids. With 7 bases removed from V and 7 bases from J, the gap between germline ends came to 10 bases. Germline CDR1 is MNHNS and CDR2 is SASEGT. The CDR3 protein is CASNRHSGYTF. CDR3 sequence (DNA): TGTGCCAGCAACAGGCACAGTGGCTACACCTTC.

The chain couples TRBV11-3 to TRBJ2-7, with D possibly being TRBD1 (5 bases). The CDR3 contains 15 residues. The germline V gene has CDR1 SGHNT and CDR2 YENEEA. The V and J ends lost 5 bases and 2 bases respectively, with 16 bases between them. CDR3 loop: CASSLRTIGTYEQYF. The CDR3 bases are TGTGCCAGCAGCCTTCGGACAATTGGAACCTACGAGCAGTACTTC.

The chain recombines TRBV5-1 with TRBJ2-1; tentative D call: TRBD2 (6 bases). The V end lost 0 bases, the J end lost 5 bases, and 12 bases lay between the germline ends. The CDR3 runs to 15 residues. In germline, CDR1 is SGHRS, CDR2 YFSETQ. The CDR3, as DNA: TGCGCCAGCAGCTTGGGTCCCGGGAGTCACAATGAGCAGTTCTTC. Translation: CASSLGPGSHNEQFF.

This clonotype was seen many times. The J gene is TRBJ1-5, the V gene TRBV30; unclear D gene. The germline V gene encodes CDR1 GTSNPN and CDR2 SVGIG (reference sequence). V shed 0 bases and J shed 3 bases, with 6 bases lying between them. The CDR3 consists of 13 residues. This chain's CDR3 is CAWSVGHNQPQHF. The CDR3 bases are TGTGCCTGGAGTGTAGGTCACAATCAGCCCCAGCATTTT.

As to this clonotype: This may be a read error, as it is one base from a much larger clone. The chain employs TRBV6-1 and TRBJ1-6; TRBD1 matches at 9 bases. Per the germline V gene, CDR1 is MNHNS and CDR2 is SASEGT. The J segment lost 7 bases and the V segment lost 5 bases, leaving 6 bases of the junction unmatched. The CDR3 runs 15 residues. The CDR3 DNA sequence: TGTGCCAGCAGTCCTCACGGACAGGGGAATTCACCCCTCCACTTT. Translation gives CASSPHGQGNSPLHF.

This clonotype turned up a few times. V gene TRBV7-6 combines with J gene TRBJ2-7; the match to TRBD2 covers 7 bases. CDR3 length: 16 amino acids. CDR1 and CDR2 from the germline V gene are SGHVS and FNYEAQ. With V trimmed by 5 bases and J by 1 base, 11 bases remained unmatched. In DNA form, the CDR3 reads TGTGCCAGCAGCCGCGACCCAGAGGGAGGGTCCTACGAGCAGTACTTC. The encoded protein is CASSRDPEGGSYEQYF.

This chain links TRBV20-1 with TRBJ2-7; 7 bases fit TRBD2. Trimming removed 3 bases from V and 0 bases from J; junction bases left unmatched: 8. Germline assignment: CDR1 DFQATT and CDR2 SNEGSKA (reference sequence). The CDR3 contains 15 residues. The CDR3 here is CSASWASGGSYEQYF. CDR3 nucleotides: TGCAGTGCTAGTTGGGCTAGCGGTGGCTCCTACGAGCAGTACTTC.

This chain connects TRBV11-3 to TRBJ2-4; 10 nucleotides line up with TRBD1. CDR3 length: 16 amino acids. V lost 5 bases and J lost 2; bases outside the gene matches: 6. Germline V lookup: CDR1 SGHNT, CDR2 YENEEA. The DNA for the CDR3 is TGTGCCAGCAGCGGCCGGGACAGGGGTCCCAAAAACATTCAGTACTTC. Translating it yields CASSGRDRGPKNIQYF.

A few counts support this clonotype. The genes are TRBV20-1 and TRBJ2-5; D is unresolved. Trimming cost V 5 bases and J 3 bases, with 13 bases left between them. CDR3 length: 13 amino acids. Germline V lookup: CDR1 DFQATT, CDR2 SNEGSKA (reference sequence). The CDR3 spells CSAPTTFEETQYF. CDR3 nucleotides: TGCAGTGCTCCTACTACATTCGAAGAGACCCAGTACTTC.

This clonotype was seen a handful of times. J is TRBJ2-1 and V is TRBV19; 10 bases fit TRBD2. Germline V gives CDR1 LNHDA, CDR2 SQIVND (reference sequence). The junction had 13 bases not matched to a gene; V was cut back by 7 bases and J by 7 bases. The CDR3 has 16 residues. The CDR3 bases are TGTGCCAGTACCACTCACAAGGCTAGCGGGAGAAATGAGCAGTTCTTC. Translating gives CASTTHKASGRNEQFF.

The chain links TRBV28 to TRBJ1-4; D gene uncertain. The V and J ends lost 2 bases and 10 bases respectively, with 5 bases between them. Looked up from germline, CDR1 is MDHEN and CDR2 is SYDVKM. The CDR3 runs to 11 residues. The DNA for the CDR3 is TGTGCCAGCAGTTTAAACAGAAAACTGTTTTTT. Translating it yields CASSLNRKLFF.

This clonotype has a handful of counts. No conserved phenylalanine or tryptophan ends this CDR3, so it is likely a read error. The chain couples TRBV7-6 to TRBJ2-3; the D gene could be TRBD1 or TRBD2 (5 bases each). The CDR3 covers 16 residues. Germline V gene sequence: CDR1 SGHVS, CDR2 FNYEAQ. Trimming took off 1 base at V and 2 bases at J, with 13 bases between the two ends. For the CDR3, the DNA is TGTGCCAGCAGCTTAGGCGGCAGGGAGCTCACAGATACGCAGTATCTT. Protein sequence: CASSLGGRELTDTQYL.

This chain uses TRBV5-1 with TRBJ1-4; D is ambiguous. Deletions cut 4 bases from V and 3 bases from J, with 13 bases between. Germline V lookup: CDR1 SGHRS, CDR2 YFSETQ. The length of the CDR3 is 15 residues. CDR3 protein: CASSIGGSPNEKLFF. Written as DNA, the CDR3 is TGCGCCAGCAGCATAGGCGGGAGCCCTAATGAAAAACTGTTTTTT.

In its sample, this clonotype is medium-sized. The CDR3 nucleotides read TGTGCCAGCAGGCCCTCCTCGGGACAGGGCTCTGGCTACACCTTC. Amino acid sequence: CASRPSSGQGSGYTF. The chain uses TRBV28 and TRBJ1-2; 9 bases fit TRBD1. V was clipped by 6 bases and J by 7 bases; unmatched bases: 12. Per the germline V gene, CDR1 is MDHEN and CDR2 is SYDVKM. The CDR3 is made up of 15 amino acids.

The V gene is TRBV5-6, the J gene TRBJ1-3, with unresolved D. This CDR3 spans 16 amino acids. V was clipped by 4 bases and J by 2 bases, with 16 bases between them. Germline V gene lookup returns CDR1 SGHDT and CDR2 YYEEEE. CDR3 protein: CASSHQAAGAGNTIYF. In DNA, the CDR3 is TGTGCCAGCAGCCACCAGGCCGCTGGGGCTGGAAACACCATATATTTT.

The table lists this clonotype with a few counts. V usage is TRBV7-3 and J usage is TRBJ2-1; D gene uncertain. CDR3 length equals 12 residues. Germline assignment: CDR1 SGHTA and CDR2 FQGTGA. V was cut by 2 bases and J by 7 bases, with 6 bases left in between. CDR3 sequence (DNA): TGTGCCAGCAGCTTAGACGGGAATGAGCAGTTCTTC. Its translation is CASSLDGNEQFF.

By sample fraction, this clonotype is medium-sized. The chain uses TRBV5-5 and TRBJ1-2; D possibly corresponds to TRBD1 (5 bases). V dropped 1 base and J dropped 5 bases, with 12 bases sitting between them. The CDR3 extends over 14 amino acids. The germline V gene encodes CDR1 SGHKS and CDR2 YYEKEE (reference sequence). CDR3 loop: CASSLSGPTYGYTF. For the CDR3, the DNA is TGTGCCAGCAGCTTGTCAGGGCCAACTTATGGCTACACCTTC.

V and J are TRBV9 and TRBJ1-5, with 9 positions matching TRBD1. The CDR3 contains 15 residues. The V gene's germline CDR1 is SGDLS and CDR2 YYNGEE. V shed 4 bases, J shed 6 bases, and the junction held 8 bases outside the gene matches. In nucleotides, the CDR3 is TGTGCCAGCAGCCCGGGGACAGGGAGGAGTCAGCCCCAGCATTTT. Protein: CASSPGTGRSQPQHF.